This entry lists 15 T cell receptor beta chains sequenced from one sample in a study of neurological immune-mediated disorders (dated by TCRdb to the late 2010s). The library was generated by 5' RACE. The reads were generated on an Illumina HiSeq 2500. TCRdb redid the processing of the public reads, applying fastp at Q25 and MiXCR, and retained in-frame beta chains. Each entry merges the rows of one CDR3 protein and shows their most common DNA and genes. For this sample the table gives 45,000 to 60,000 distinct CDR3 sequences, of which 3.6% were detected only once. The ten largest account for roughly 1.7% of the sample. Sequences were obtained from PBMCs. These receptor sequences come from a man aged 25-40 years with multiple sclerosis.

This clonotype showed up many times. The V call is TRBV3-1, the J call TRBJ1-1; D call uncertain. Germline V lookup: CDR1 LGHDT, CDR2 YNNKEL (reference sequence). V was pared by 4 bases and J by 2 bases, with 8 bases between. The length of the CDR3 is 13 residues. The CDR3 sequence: CASSPGPNTEAFF. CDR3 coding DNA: TGTGCCAGCAGCCCCGGGCCCAACACTGAAGCTTTCTTT.

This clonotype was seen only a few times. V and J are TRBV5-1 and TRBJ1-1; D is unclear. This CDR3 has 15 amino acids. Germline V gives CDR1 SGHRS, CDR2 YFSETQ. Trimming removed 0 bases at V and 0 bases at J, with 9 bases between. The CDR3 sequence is CASSLGIFMNTEAFF. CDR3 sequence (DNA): TGCGCCAGCAGCTTGGGAATTTTCATGAACACTGAAGCTTTCTTT.

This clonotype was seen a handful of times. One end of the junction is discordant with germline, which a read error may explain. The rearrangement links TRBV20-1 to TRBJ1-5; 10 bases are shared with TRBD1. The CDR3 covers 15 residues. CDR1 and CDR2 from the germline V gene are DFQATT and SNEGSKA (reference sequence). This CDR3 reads CSAKRTGGENQPQNF. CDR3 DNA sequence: TGCAGTGCTAAGAGGACAGGGGGTGAGAATCAGCCCCAGAATTTT.

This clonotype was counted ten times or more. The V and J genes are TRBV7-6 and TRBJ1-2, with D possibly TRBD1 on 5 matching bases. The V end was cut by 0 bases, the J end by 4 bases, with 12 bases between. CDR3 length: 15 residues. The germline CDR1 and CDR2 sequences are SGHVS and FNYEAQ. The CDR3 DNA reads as TGTGCCAGCAGCTTAGCCCCGGGGCTGAGCTATGGCTACACCTTC. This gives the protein CASSLAPGLSYGYTF.

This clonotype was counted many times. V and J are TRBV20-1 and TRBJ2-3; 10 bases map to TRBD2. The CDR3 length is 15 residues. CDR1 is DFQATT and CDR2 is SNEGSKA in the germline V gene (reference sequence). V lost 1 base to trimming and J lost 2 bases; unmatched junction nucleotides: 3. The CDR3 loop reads CSARVGTSDTDTQYF. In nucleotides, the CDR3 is TGCAGTGCTAGAGTTGGGACTAGCGACACAGATACGCAGTATTTT.

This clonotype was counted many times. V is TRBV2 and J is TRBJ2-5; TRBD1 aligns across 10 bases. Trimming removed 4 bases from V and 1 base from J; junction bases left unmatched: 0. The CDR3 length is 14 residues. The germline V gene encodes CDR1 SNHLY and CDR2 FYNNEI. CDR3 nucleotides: TGTGCCAGCAGTGGGACAGGGGGCCAAGAGACCCAGTACTTC. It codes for CASSGTGGQETQYF.

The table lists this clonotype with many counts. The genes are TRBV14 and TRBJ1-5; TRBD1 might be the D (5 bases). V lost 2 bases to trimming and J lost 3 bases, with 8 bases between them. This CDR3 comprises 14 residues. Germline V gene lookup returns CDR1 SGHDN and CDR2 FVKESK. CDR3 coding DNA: TGTGCCAGCAGCCAATGGGGGACCAATCAGCCCCAGCATTTT. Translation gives CASSQWGTNQPQHF.

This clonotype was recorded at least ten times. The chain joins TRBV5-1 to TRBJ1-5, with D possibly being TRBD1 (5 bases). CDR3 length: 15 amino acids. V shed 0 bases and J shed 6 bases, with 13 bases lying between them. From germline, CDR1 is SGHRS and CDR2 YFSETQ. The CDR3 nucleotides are TGCGCCAGCAGCTTGGATCCGGGGGAGGGTCAGCCCCAGCATTTT. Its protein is CASSLDPGEGQPQHF. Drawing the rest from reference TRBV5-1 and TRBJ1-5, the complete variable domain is KAGVTQTPRYLIKTRGQQVTLSCSPISGHRSVSWYQQTPGQGLQFLFEYFSETQRNKGNFPGRFSGRQFSNSRSEMNVSTLELGDSALYLCASSLDPGEGQPQHFGDGTRLSIL.

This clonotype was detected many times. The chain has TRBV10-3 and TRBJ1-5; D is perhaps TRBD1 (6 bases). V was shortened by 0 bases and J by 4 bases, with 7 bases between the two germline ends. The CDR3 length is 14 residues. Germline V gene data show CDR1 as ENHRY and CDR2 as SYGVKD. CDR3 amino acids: CAISESGQNQPQHF. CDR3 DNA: TGTGCCATCAGTGAGTCTGGACAGAATCAGCCCCAGCATTTT.

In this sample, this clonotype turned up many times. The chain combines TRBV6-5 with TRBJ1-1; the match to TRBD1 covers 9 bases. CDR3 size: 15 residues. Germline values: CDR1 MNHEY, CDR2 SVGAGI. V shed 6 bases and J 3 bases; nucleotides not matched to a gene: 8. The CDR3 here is CASSPDRGLYTEAFF. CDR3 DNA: TGTGCCAGCAGCCCCGACAGGGGGTTGTACACTGAAGCTTTCTTT.

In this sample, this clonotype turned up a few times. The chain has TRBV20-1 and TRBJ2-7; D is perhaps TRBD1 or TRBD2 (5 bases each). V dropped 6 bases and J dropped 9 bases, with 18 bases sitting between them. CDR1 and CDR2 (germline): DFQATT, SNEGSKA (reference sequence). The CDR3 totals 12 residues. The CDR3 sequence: CSAVRDLDGQYF. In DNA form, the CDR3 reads TGCAGTGCCGTCAGGGACCTGGACGGGCAGTACTTC.

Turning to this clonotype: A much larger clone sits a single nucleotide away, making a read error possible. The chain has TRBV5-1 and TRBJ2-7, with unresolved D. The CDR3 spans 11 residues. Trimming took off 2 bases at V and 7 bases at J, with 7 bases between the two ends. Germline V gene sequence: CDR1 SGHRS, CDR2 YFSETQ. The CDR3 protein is CASSFSREQYF. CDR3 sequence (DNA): TGCGCCAGCAGCTTTAGCAGAGAGCAGTACTTC.

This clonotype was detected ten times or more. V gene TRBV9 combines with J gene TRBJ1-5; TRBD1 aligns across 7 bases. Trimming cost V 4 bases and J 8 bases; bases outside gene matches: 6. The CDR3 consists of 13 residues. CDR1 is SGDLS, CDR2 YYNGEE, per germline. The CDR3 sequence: CASSRGDSKPQHF. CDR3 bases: TGTGCCAGCAGCCGAGGGGACAGCAAGCCCCAGCATTTT.

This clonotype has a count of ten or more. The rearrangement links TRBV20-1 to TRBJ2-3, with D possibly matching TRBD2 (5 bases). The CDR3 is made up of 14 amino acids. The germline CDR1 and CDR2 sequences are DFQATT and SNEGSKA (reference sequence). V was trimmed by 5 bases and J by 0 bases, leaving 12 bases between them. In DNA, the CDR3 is TGCAGTGCTGGGATAGCGCCTAGCACAGATACGCAGTATTTT. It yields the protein CSAGIAPSTDTQYF.

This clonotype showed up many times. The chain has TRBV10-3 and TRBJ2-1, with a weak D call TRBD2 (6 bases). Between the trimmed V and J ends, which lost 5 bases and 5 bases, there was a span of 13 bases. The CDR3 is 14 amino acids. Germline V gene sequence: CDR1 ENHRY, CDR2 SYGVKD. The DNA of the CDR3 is TGTGCCATCAGTCTACGGGGCGGGGACAATGAGCAGTTCTTC. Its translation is CAISLRGGDNEQFF.